The text below deals with one T cell receptor (beta chain). These data are taken from a study of early T cells in non-severe SARS-CoV-2 infection. Looking at the study overall: Bulk RNA isolated from unsorted whole blood underwent sequencing; chains were not paired.

The CDR3 is 17 amino acids. Trimming removed 0 bases at V and 0 bases at J, with 18 bases between. Germline V CDR1 and CDR2: DFQATT, SNEGSKA (reference sequence). The protocol attached unique molecular identifiers to individual cDNA molecules. TCRdb reprocessed the 5' RACE reads via MiXCR and lists one record per CDR3 protein. The table lists around 56,000 distinct CDR3 sequences, about 13% of them singletons. The V call is TRBV20-1, the J call TRBJ2-7; D unclear. Here the sequenced sample was whole blood, taken at baseline. The TCR originated in an adult who was a healthcare worker with PCR-confirmed SARS-CoV-2 infection or an uninfected control (not recorded which). DNA for the CDR3: TGCAGTGCTAGAGATTCTCGGACGGTGGACCCCTCCTACGAGCAGTACTTC. Residues: CSARDSRTVDPSYEQYF.